This T cell receptor beta chain originates from a study of shared clonotypes between healthy human individuals. Study results and limitations: Shared clonotypes: about 5.3% naive CD4, around 4% naive CD8, about 2.5% memory CD4, over 0.3% memory CD8.

The protocol was immunoSEQ multiplex PCR, while the TCRdb copy is restricted to in-frame clones and leaves out a portion. This table has some 1 million clones, approximately 72% appearing once. Germline CDR1 reads MNHEY; CDR2 reads SVGAGI. Unmatched junction bases numbered 11, after V lost 6 bases and J lost 6 bases. The CDR3 contains 15 residues. In the case of this clone: The antigen is unknown.

Source material: memory CD4+ T cells sorted from blood. Specified subset: CD45RA-negative fraction. The receptor comes from a young man in good health. The rearrangement joins TRBV6-5 to TRBJ2-1, with TRBD1 matching 7 bases. Here the CDR3 DNA reads TGTGCCAGCAGAACCCTGACAGGGTGGAGCAATGAGCAGTTCTTC. Amino acids: CASRTLTGWSNEQFF.